The rows below give T cell receptor beta chains drawn from one sample of a study of T cells expressing NK-cell markers. TCRdb re-called the 5' RACE reads, yielding one record per CDR3 amino acid sequence without DNA. The record lists about 380,000 distinct CDR3 sequences, of which the ten most abundant hold roughly 5.2%. Sequencing was performed on blood T cells: a sorted CD56 or NKG2C T cell subset, CD4+ or CD8+ T cells, or bulk PBMC T cells (not recorded which). Receptors originate from a man between 18 and 69 years old in good health. Each CDR3 is given with its conserved first and last residue. The order of the fields is J gene, V gene, CDR3 protein.

j_call: TRBJ2-5; v_call: TRBV7-2; cdr3_aa: CASSLGVSGGQETQYF
j_call: TRBJ2-4; v_call: TRBV20-1; cdr3_aa: CSARDSDRLAKNIQYF
j_call: TRBJ2-3; v_call: TRBV20-1; cdr3_aa: CSVSTSSGADTQYF
j_call: TRBJ1-1; v_call: TRBV7-9; cdr3_aa: CASSWLGTMNTEAFF
j_call: TRBJ2-3; v_call: TRBV7-3; cdr3_aa: CASSRTSLITDTQYF
j_call: TRBJ1-5; v_call: TRBV21-1; cdr3_aa: CASSKGPRQGLQPQHF
j_call: TRBJ1-6; v_call: TRBV21-1; cdr3_aa: CASSKAPHSPLHF
j_call: TRBJ2-5; v_call: TRBV2; cdr3_aa: CASSEGIFQETQYF
j_call: TRBJ2-7; v_call: TRBV5-1; cdr3_aa: CASSSAGQQYEQYF
j_call: TRBJ2-1; v_call: TRBV18; cdr3_aa: CASSPRRLAESSYNEQFF
j_call: TRBJ1-1; v_call: TRBV5-1; cdr3_aa: CASSPGPTEGAFF
j_call: TRBJ1-1; v_call: TRBV7-9; cdr3_aa: CASSLAGRLNTEAFF
j_call: TRBJ2-4; v_call: TRBV19; cdr3_aa: CASSSVGSIQYF
j_call: TRBJ1-2; v_call: TRBV7-9; cdr3_aa: CASSPRAPQIGGYTF
j_call: TRBJ2-1; v_call: TRBV7-9; cdr3_aa: CASSLSRLNNEQFF
j_call: TRBJ2-1; v_call: TRBV12-3/TRBV12-4; cdr3_aa: CASSSTSGGRYNEQFF
j_call: TRBJ2-1; v_call: TRBV28; cdr3_aa: CASNGGGPVGNEQFF
j_call: TRBJ1-1; v_call: TRBV12-3/TRBV12-4; cdr3_aa: CASSPKVGGENTEAFF
j_call: TRBJ2-7; v_call: TRBV6-1; cdr3_aa: CASSVDRLGEQYF
j_call: TRBJ1-1; v_call: TRBV15; cdr3_aa: CATTTGWGRAEAFF
j_call: TRBJ1-3; v_call: TRBV6-4; cdr3_aa: CASSDSVNSGNTIYF
j_call: TRBJ2-1; v_call: TRBV3-1; cdr3_aa: CASSQDIDGGRLRFF
j_call: TRBJ1-5; v_call: TRBV18; cdr3_aa: CASSPTGSEPQHF
j_call: TRBJ2-1; v_call: TRBV4-1; cdr3_aa: CASSRRLDNNEQFF
j_call: TRBJ2-2; v_call: TRBV24-1; cdr3_aa: CATSDSPSPGELFF
j_call: TRBJ1-2; v_call: TRBV29-1; cdr3_aa: CSADDRGQDRNYGYTF
j_call: TRBJ2-2; v_call: TRBV18; cdr3_aa: CASSATSGGPNTGELFF